These 2 T cell receptor beta chains were all obtained from the same sample, sequenced in a study of OX40 agonist ivuxolimab in advanced cancers. Data came from immunoSEQ multiplex PCR; TCRdb stores just in-frame clones and leaves some out. The table shows tens of thousands of clones, with more than 85% occurring only once. The source was CD4+ or CD8+ T cells sorted from blood, collected in a trial of the OX40 agonist ivuxolimab. The receptors were gathered from an adult with an advanced solid tumor such as melanoma, head and neck, liver or kidney cancer.

The chain couples TRBV27 to TRBJ2-7; D gene ambiguous. From germline, CDR1 is MNHEY and CDR2 SMNVEV (reference sequence). With 8 bases removed from V and 3 bases from J, the gap between germline ends came to 17 bases. The CDR3 sequence is 14 residues long. The CDR3 DNA is TGTGCCAGCTCCCCGACGGAGACCCACTACGAGCAGTACTTC. Protein product: CASSPTETHYEQYF.

The CDR3 region has the DNA TGCGCCAGCAGTGAGTCGCCGGGAGGAAACGAGCAGTACTTC. Its translation: CASSESPGGNEQYF. The gene calls are TRBV10-2 and TRBJ2-7; TRBD2 matches at 7 bases. V shed 0 bases and J 5 bases; nucleotides not matched to a gene: 4. Germline-derived CDR1 and CDR2 are WSHSY and SAAADI. The CDR3 runs 14 residues.